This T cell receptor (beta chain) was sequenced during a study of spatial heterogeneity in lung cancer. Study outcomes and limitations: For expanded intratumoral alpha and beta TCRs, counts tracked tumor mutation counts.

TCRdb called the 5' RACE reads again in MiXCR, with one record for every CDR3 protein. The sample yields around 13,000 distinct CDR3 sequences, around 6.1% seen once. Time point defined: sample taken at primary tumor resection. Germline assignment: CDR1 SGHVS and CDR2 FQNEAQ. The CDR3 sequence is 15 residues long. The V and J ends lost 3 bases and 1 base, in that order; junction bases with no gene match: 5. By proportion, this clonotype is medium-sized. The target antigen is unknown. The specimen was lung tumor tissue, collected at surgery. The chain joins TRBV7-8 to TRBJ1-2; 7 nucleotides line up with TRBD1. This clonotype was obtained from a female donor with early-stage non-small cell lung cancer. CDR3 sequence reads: CASSLSTGNNYGYTF. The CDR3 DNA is TGTGCCAGCAGCTTGTCGACAGGGAATAACTATGGCTACACCTTC.